This T cell receptor beta chain was documented in a study of T cells in Graves' hyperthyroidism and ophthalmopathy (dated by TCRdb to about 2019). Describing the broader study: Peripheral blood was collected at initial diagnosis, before any treatment. TCR V-J signatures able to tell the groups apart were searched for in a discovery cohort of 95 to 100 patients, of whom over 40 had Graves' ophthalmopathy and roughly 57 had stable Graves' hyperthyroidism. The paper reports TCR Vbeta CDR3 sequencing of some 140 peripheral blood samples: 40 to 45 ophthalmopathy, 75 to 80 hyperthyroidism and about 17 progressor patients. In addition, the study compared T-cell repertoires in thyroid tissue and in blood from about 6 Graves' hyperthyroidism patients. Once sampling was done, hyperthyroidism patients were given methimazole at a starting dose of 30 mg daily, whereas ophthalmopathy patients were given high-dose intravenous methylprednisolone. Whether ophthalmopathy could be predicted prospectively was tested in an independent validation cohort made up of 18 hyperthyroidism patients plus 17 patients who later progressed to ophthalmopathy. The roughly 100 discovery patients were randomly split 7:3 into training and test sets. What the research found in general, with its limitations: In validation, the model predicted progression to ophthalmopathy a median of roughly 6.2 months before onset, with approximately 71% sensitivity and about 72% specificity. Sample size was not statistically predetermined, and investigators were not blinded to group allocation. A model built on a 13 V-J signature distinguished ophthalmopathy from stable hyperthyroidism, reaching about 89% sensitivity and around 81% specificity in cross-validation and 80%/75% in testing. Most expanded thyroid clonotypes (frequency above 0.001) were also detected in blood, suggesting blood repertoires may reflect thyroid immune responses.

This clonotype was seen repeatedly, ten times or more. Its antigen is still unknown. Per-base quality was not reported, and no clone a single base away is much larger than it. Ophthalmopathy patients had moderately to severely active disease, with a Clinical Activity Score of 3 or more, a NOSPECS grade of 4 or more, and a disease duration of less than 3 months. Exclusion was applied to patients with uncontrolled infections, other autoimmune diseases, pregnancy or lactation. Diagnoses relied on clinical symptoms, serum thyroxine and TRAb, thyroid ultrasound and orbital computed tomography. PBMCs were separated from 10 ml of fresh peripheral blood using Ficoll-Paque density gradient centrifugation. Total RNA was extracted using Trizol reagent, and RNA quality was assessed on an Agilent 2100 Bioanalyzer. The germline V and J ends show losses of 6 bases and 9 bases respectively, and no gene match explains 11 bases of the junction. Inclusive of the bounding cysteine and phenylalanine, the CDR3 is 14 residues long. CDR3 DNA only is kept here, 42 bases in frame from base 1.

Amplification of TCR beta CDR3 regions was carried out from RNA transcripts. A first-round RT-PCR of the TCR CDR3 used the HTBI primer set with the Qiagen OneStep RT-PCR kit. Libraries were constructed in a second round of multiplex PCR, after which size selection and purification were performed. Libraries were sequenced paired-end with 100 bp reads on an Illumina HiSeq2000. Processing in the source paper ran as follows. SOAPnuke was used to process the raw data, throwing out any read that contained adapters or uncalled bases, had a mean Phred below 15, or lacked an exact constant-primer or identifier match. High-quality paired reads were merged with COPE v1.2.5, and unique nucleotide sequences were defined as clonotypes. MiTCR v1.1 was used to align clonotypes to the IMGT TRBV, TRBD and TRBJ reference segments. The analysis was restricted to V-J combinations with a frequency above 0.0001, which together covered 99% to 99.2% of the repertoires. A TCS score was defined as the ratio between F50 (clonal expansion) and ExV (chaos), using BLOSUM62-based TCRdist between CDR3 peptides within each V-J. Welch's t-statistics and random forest reduced 500 to 550 V-J features to roughly 13, which were used in a naive Bayes classifier (R e1071). Thyroid-blood repertoire similarity was quantified with the Morisita-Horn index. The public sequencing data were trimmed at Q25 with fastp and processed into clonotypes with MiXCR by TCRdb, which kept only in-frame beta chains. Merged by CDR3 protein, the rows form single entries marked with the most common genes and DNA. The V and J calls and clone size are TCRdb's, not the authors'. The sample includes hundreds of thousands of distinct CDR3 sequences, with about 14% observed a single time. The leading ten clones occupy 3.5% to 4.5% of the sample.

This TCR derives from a woman in her thirties or forties with Graves' ophthalmopathy. The sequenced sample was blood. The rearrangement combines TRBV12-3 or TRBV12-4 with TRBJ2-7, and 10 junction bases match TRBD1. The nucleotide sequence is TGTGCCAGCAGGCCGGGACAGGGGCCTTTTGGGCAGTACTTC. It translates to CASRPGQGPFGQYF.